The entry below gives a single TCR beta chain sequence along with its context. The entry originates in a study of shared T cell receptors in the human thymus. Assay used: immunoSEQ multiplex PCR; TCRdb lists only in-frame clones, some missing. The table shows 700,000 or so clones, with 80% to 90% occurring only once. A further study also used this sample, focusing on human thymus T cells. According to that study: The people who donated were healthy Finnish babies having corrective surgery for congenital heart defects. Resections that were taken during corrective heart surgery supplied the thymus tissue. There appeared to be biased usage of V and J genes in thymic and blood repertoires. Related studies noted strongly shared thymic repertoires across unrelated people.

Sequenced: thymocytes. The origin of this receptor is a girl under three years old with a congenital heart defect.

The CDR3 DNA follows: TGTGCCAGCAGTTACTCGGATCAGGACTCTGGAAACACCATATATTTT. It codes for CASSYSDQDSGNTIYF. The V call is TRBV6-5, the J call TRBJ1-3, with D hard to call. Trimming removed 0 bases from V and 0 bases from J, with 9 bases in between. Germline V gene sequence: CDR1 MNHEY, CDR2 SVGAGI. There are 16 residues in the CDR3.